This T cell receptor (beta chain) was found in a study of OX40 agonist ivuxolimab in advanced cancers. Whole-study context: Across the patients, intravenous ivuxolimab was delivered every 2 weeks at 0.01 to 10 mg/kg. Checkpoint inhibitors had been given previously to under 50% of patients.

Germline V CDR1 and CDR2: MNHNY, SVGAGI (reference sequence). V lost 3 bases and J 0 bases, leaving 6 bases between the germline ends. CDR3 length: 15 residues. Data came from immunoSEQ multiplex PCR; TCRdb stores just in-frame clones and leaves some out. The sample lists about 120,000 clones; 85% to 90% were seen once. At baseline, cycle 4 day 1, and cycle 7 day 1, blood was sampled. V usage is TRBV6-6 and J usage is TRBJ1-6; no clear D gene. The sample was CD4+ or CD8+ T cells sorted from blood, taken in a trial of the OX40 agonist ivuxolimab. This TCR derives from an adult with an advanced solid tumor such as melanoma, head and neck, liver or kidney cancer. Written as DNA, the CDR3 is TGTGCCAGCAGTTATAAGAGCTCCTATAATTCACCCCTCCACTTT. It encodes CASSYKSSYNSPLHF.